This T cell receptor beta chain was captured in a study of T cells in localized non-small cell lung cancer. Assay: immunoSEQ multiplex PCR; the TCRdb copy retains only in-frame clones and omits some. This sample has approximately 14,000 clones; more than 65% occur once, and the top ten carry approximately 4.2%. CDR1 is SGHRS, CDR2 YFSETQ, per germline. CDR3 size: 16 residues. Trimming took 3 bases from V and 0 from J; bases not matched to a gene: 6. The origin of this receptor is an older female donor with stage I squamous cell lung carcinoma. This chain connects TRBV5-1 to TRBJ2-3; the match to TRBD1 covers 8 bases. Source: peripheral blood, taken before any cancer treatment. This chain's CDR3 is CASSWGDRPSTDTQYF. In nucleotides, the CDR3 is TGCGCCAGCAGCTGGGGGGACAGGCCTAGCACAGATACGCAGTATTTT.